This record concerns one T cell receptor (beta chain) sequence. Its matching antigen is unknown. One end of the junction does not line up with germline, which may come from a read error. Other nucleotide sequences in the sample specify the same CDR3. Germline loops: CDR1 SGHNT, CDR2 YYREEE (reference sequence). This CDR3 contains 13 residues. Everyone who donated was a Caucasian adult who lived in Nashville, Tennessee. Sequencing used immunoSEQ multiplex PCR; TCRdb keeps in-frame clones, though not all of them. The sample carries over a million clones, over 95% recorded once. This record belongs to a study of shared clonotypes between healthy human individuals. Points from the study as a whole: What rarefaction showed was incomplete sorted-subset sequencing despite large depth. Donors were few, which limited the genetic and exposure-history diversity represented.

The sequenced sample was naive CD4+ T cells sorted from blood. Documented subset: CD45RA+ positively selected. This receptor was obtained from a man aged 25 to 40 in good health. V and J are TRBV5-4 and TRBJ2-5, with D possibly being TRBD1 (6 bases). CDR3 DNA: TGTGCCAGCAGTTTGGACAGACAAGAGACCCAGTACTTC. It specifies CASSLDRQETQYF.